This T cell receptor beta chain was recorded in a study of PD-1 blockade in classical Hodgkin lymphoma (dated by TCRdb to about 2020). Regarding the research as a whole: Nivolumab dosing was 3 mg/kg intravenously every 2 weeks, continuing until either disease progression or unacceptable toxicity. The study used TCR beta sequencing and CyTOF to define a peripheral blood immune signature of response to PD-1 blockade in classical Hodgkin lymphoma. Paper-wide results and their limitations: The study was limited to a single clinical trial cohort, and causes of repertoire differences, possibly disease activity or prior therapy, remained undefined. Patients starting nivolumab less than 1 year after ASCT had lower diversity and were excluded from later analyses to avoid confounding by immune reconstitution. Baseline TCR diversity was reported to be lower in newly diagnosed patients than in healthy donors, and even lower in relapsed/refractory patients. Trial patients with a complete response had baseline diversity similar to that of newly diagnosed patients, while partial responders and progressors had significantly lower diversity. CD4+ but not CD8+ TCR diversity rose significantly by C4D1 (p=0.0027 vs p=0.16), most apparent in complete responders (p=0.02).

The Qiagen DNeasy kit was used to extract genomic DNA both from unsorted PBMCs and from the negatively selected CD4+ and CD8+ fractions. Using primers that anneal to V and J segments, immunoSEQ multiplex PCR amplified the TCR beta CDR3 regions. A synthetic immune receptor repertoire was used to minimize amplification bias, and any remaining bias was removed computationally after sequencing. Regarding the original processing steps: Repertoire diversity was quantified as the Shannon entropy index using custom Python scripts. Unsorted, CD4+ and CD8+ repertoires were examined separately, except in combined analyses, for which CD4+ and CD8+ sequences were merged in silico. Clonal expansion was defined as at least a 2-fold frequency increase after treatment relative to C1D1, with a pseudocount of 0.5 for undetected baseline clones. Singleton clones were defined as clones with 0 or 1 copy at C1D1, and non-singleton clones were defined as clones with 2 or more copies. Clones expanded in unsorted samples were annotated as CD4+, CD8+ or unknown by matching protein sequences in sorted samples from the same patient. Wilcoxon tests were applied to paired samples to test diversity changes from C1D1 to C4D1. TCRdb retrieved this table from immuneACCESS and kept in-frame rearrangements only. Not all clones are present; in checked studies, unresolved V genes account for under half, and no reason is known for the remainder. Clonal size and the V and J genes are those of that table, whereas D and trimming came from the DNA. A total of about 30,000 clones appear in this sample, about 86% of them only once. The ten largest account for 0.65% to 0.95% of the sample.

Sample time point, as interpreted from the label and publication: cycle 4 day 1 (C4D1), after 6 weeks of nivolumab. Every trial patient had relapsed following autologous stem cell transplantation, and prior brentuximab vedotin exposure was what differed among cohorts A, B and C. A Miltenyi CD4+ T cell isolation kit was used for magnetic negative selection to purify CD4+ T cells from thawed PBMCs. A total of under 70 patients with relapsed/refractory classical Hodgkin lymphoma made up the trial cohort, and each patient's best overall response was complete response, partial response or progressive disease. Single-agent nivolumab was administered to trial patients in the multi-cohort phase II CheckMate 205 trial. An independent review committee assessed best overall response using the 2007 International Working Group response criteria. Trial PBMCs were obtained immediately prior to nivolumab initiation (C1D1) and on therapy at cycle 2 day 1 and cycle 4 day 1. Peripheral blood was collected in 8 mL Vacutainer Cell Preparation Tubes, from which PBMCs were isolated by centrifugation and then cryopreserved. Purified CD4+ and CD8+ fractions were prepared only for cases in which an additional PBMC sample was available. Magnetically labelled cells were depleted on LS columns in a quadroMACS separator, and the flow-through was collected as the purified fraction.

Regarding this clone: Its cognate antigen has yet to be identified. Base qualities were left out, and no much larger clone turns up one base away.

The germline V gene (reference sequence) specifies LNHDA as CDR1 and SQIVND as CDR2. The CDR3 holds 16 amino acids from the cysteine to the phenylalanine. Here the CDR3 DNA is all that survives: 48 bases in frame from base 1. V is trimmed back by 3 bases and J by 4 bases, and the junction contains 8 bases that no gene match accounts for. The sequencing here drew on CD4+ T cells from blood, taken before the fourth cycle of nivolumab. Recombination linked TRBV19 to TRBJ2-5; TRBD2 lines up with 10 middle nucleotides. This receptor was identified in a human donor with classical Hodgkin lymphoma. The CDR3 region reads CASSIIGGLAPETQYF. The sequenced DNA is TGTGCCAGTAGTATTATAGGGGGACTAGCGCCAGAGACCCAGTACTTC.